The source of this T cell receptor beta chain is a study of T cells in tuberculosis. V lost 7 bases and J lost 3, with 18 bases in between. The CDR3 spans 14 residues. The germline gives CDR1 GTSNPN, CDR2 SVGIG (reference sequence). Thawed, overnight-rested PBMC were stained with GMM-loaded CD1B tetramer, viability dye and anti-CD3, then sorted. The lipid loaded on the CD1B tetramers was C32 glucose monomycolate from Rhodococcus equi. TCRdb's copy holds only in-frame clones and misses some; the assay was immunoSEQ multiplex PCR. The data show approximately 59,000 clones, approximately 80% seen once. This clonotype was obtained from an adult woman with latent tuberculosis. This chain connects TRBV30 to TRBJ1-2; D uncertain. Sequencing was carried out using CD1b-GMM tetramer-negative cells sorted from PBMCs. CDR3: CAYVERPPDYGYTF. In nucleotides, the CDR3 is TGTGCCTATGTGGAGCGGCCACCCGACTATGGCTACACCTTC.